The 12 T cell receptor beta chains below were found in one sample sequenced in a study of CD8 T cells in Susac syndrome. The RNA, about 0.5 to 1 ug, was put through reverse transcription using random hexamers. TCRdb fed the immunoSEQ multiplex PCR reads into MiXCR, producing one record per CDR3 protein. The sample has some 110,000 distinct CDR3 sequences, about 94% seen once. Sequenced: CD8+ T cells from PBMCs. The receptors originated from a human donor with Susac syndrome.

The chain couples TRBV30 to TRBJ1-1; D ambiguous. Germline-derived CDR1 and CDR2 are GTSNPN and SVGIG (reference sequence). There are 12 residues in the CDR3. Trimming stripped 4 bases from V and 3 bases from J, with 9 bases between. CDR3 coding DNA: TGTGCCTGGAACTGGATGGACACTGAAGCTTTCTTT. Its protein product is CAWNWMDTEAFF.

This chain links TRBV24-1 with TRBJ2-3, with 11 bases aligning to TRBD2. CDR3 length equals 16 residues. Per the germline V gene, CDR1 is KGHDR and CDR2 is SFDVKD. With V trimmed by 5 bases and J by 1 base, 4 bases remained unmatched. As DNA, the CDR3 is TGTGCCACCAGTGGTCAGACTAGCGGGGGCACAGATACGCAGTATTTT. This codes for CATSGQTSGGTDTQYF.

CDR3 sequence (DNA): TGTGCCAGCAGCGCCCCGGGAGTCTACGAGCAGTACTTC. Its translation is CASSAPGVYEQYF. The rearrangement links TRBV7-9 to TRBJ2-7; TRBD2 is a possible D gene (6 bases). Looked up from germline, CDR1 is SEHNR and CDR2 is FQNEAQ (reference sequence). Trimming took off 5 bases at V and 3 bases at J, with 11 bases between the two ends. The CDR3 is 13 residues long.

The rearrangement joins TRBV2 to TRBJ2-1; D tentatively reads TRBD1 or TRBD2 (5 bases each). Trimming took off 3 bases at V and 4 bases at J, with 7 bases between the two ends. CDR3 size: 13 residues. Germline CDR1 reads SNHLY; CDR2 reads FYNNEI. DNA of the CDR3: TGTGCCAGCAGTGATGGGGGATACAATGAGCAGTTCTTC. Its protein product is CASSDGGYNEQFF. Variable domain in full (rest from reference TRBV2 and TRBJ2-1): EPEVTQTPSHQVTQMGQEVILRCVPISNHLYFYWYRQILGQKVEFLVSFYNNEISEKSEIFDDQFSVERPDGSNFTLKIRSTKLEDSAMYFCASSDGGYNEQFFGPGTRLTVL.

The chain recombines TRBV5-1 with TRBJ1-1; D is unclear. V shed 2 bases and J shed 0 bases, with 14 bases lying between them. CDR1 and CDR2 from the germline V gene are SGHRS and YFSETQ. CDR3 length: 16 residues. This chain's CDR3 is CASSFTTRELNTEAFF. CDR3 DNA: TGCGCCAGCAGCTTTACCACCCGGGAGCTGAACACTGAAGCTTTCTTT.

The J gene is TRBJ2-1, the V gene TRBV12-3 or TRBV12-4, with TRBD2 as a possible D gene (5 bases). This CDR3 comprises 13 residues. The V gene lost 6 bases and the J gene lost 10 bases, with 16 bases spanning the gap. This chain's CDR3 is CASSEAVGREQFF. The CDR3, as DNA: TGTGCCAGCAGCGAAGCGGTGGGCAGGGAGCAGTTCTTC.

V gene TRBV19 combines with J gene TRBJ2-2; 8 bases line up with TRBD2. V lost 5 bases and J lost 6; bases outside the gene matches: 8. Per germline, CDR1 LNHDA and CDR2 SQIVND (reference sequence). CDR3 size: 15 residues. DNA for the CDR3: TGTGCCAGTAGTCCAGGACTAGCACCCGCCGGGGAGCTGTTTTTT. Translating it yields CASSPGLAPAGELFF.

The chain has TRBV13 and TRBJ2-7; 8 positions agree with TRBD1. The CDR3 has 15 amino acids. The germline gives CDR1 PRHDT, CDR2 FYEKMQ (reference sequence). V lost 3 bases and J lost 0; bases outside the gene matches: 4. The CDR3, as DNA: TGTGCCAGCAGCTTGGGACAGGACCTCTCCTACGAGCAGTACTTC. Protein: CASSLGQDLSYEQYF. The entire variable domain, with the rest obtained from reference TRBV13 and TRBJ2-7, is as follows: AAGVIQSPRHLIKEKRETATLKCYPIPRHDTVYWYQQGPGQDPQFLISFYEKMQSDKGSIPDRFSAQQFSDYHSELNMSSLELGDSALYFCASSLGQDLSYEQYFGPGTRLTVT.

The CDR3 DNA reads as TGTGCCAGCAGCTTATTCGGCCCCAACACTGAAGCTTTCTTT. Its translation is CASSLFGPNTEAFF. This chain joins TRBV13 and TRBJ1-1; D uncertain. Germline CDR1 PRHDT, CDR2 FYEKMQ (reference sequence). There are 14 residues in the CDR3. V was cut by 2 bases and J by 2 bases, with 9 bases left in between.

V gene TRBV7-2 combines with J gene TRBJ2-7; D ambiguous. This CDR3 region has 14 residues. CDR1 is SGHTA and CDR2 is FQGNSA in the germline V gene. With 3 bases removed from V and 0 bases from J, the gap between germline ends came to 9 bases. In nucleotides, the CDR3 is TGTGCCAGCAGCTTCCCGGGCCCCTCCTACGAGCAGTACTTC. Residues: CASSFPGPSYEQYF.

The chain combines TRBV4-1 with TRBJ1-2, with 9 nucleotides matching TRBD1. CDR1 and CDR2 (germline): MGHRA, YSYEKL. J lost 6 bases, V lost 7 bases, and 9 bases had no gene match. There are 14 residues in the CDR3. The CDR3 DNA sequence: TGCGCCAGCAACCCTAGGACAGGGGAAGATGGCTACACCTTC. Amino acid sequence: CASNPRTGEDGYTF.

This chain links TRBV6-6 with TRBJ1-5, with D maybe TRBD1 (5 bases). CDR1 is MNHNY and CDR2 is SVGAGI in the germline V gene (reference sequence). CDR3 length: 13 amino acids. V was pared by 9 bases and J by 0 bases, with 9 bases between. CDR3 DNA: TGTGCCAGTTCACAGGATAGCAATCAGCCCCAGCATTTT. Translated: CASSQDSNQPQHF.